This note documents a single T cell receptor (beta chain) sequence. Its matching antigen is unknown. This sample is drawn from a study of T cells after yellow fever vaccination. Study overall: Preparation of the low-cell-number fractions used SMART-Seq v4 Ultra Low Input. Study outcomes and limitations: The study re-detected most primary-vaccination clones after the booster (approximately 96% CD4, roughly 85% CD8).

For TCR, cDNA came from 5'RACE template switching, which added a universal primer site and UMIs. One entry per CDR3 protein, called by TCRdb with MiXCR from the 5' RACE reads. The sample has 500,000 to 650,000 distinct CDR3 sequences; 9% to 15% are singletons. The V and J ends lost 5 bases and 4 bases, in that order; junction bases with no gene match: 4. CDR1 is SGHTA, CDR2 FQGNSA, per germline. The CDR3 spans 13 residues. V gene TRBV7-2 combines with J gene TRBJ2-5; the match to TRBD2 covers 7 bases. The sequence was collected from a young man who received the YFV17D yellow fever vaccine. Material: PBMCs, obtained on the day of the yellow fever booster vaccination. CDR3 coding DNA: TGTGCCAGCAGCCCAGCGGGGTTAGAGACCCAGTACTTC. It specifies CASSPAGLETQYF.